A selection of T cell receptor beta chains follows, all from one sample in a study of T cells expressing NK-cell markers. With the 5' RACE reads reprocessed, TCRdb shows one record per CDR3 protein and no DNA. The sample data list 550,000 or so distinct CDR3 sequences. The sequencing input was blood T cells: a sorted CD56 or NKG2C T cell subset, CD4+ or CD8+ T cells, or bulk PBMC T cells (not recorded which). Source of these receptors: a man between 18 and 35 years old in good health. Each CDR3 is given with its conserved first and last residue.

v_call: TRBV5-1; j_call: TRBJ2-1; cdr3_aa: CASKLQGSEQFF
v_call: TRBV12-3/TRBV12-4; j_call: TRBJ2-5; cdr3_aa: CASSLMRGETQYF
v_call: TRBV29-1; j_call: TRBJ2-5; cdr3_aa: CSVVQDRGRETQYF
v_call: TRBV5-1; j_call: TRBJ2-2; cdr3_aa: CASSPDRANTGELFF
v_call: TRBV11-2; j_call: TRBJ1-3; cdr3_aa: CASSLQGSSGNTIYF
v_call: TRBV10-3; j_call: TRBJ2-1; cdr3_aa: CASGRDRALNEQFF
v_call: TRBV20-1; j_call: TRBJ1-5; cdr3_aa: CSAKPGQGVQKQPQHF
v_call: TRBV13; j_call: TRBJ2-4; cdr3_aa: CASSLPSTAKNIQYF
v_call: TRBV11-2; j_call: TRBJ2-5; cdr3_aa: CASSLATGYQETQYF
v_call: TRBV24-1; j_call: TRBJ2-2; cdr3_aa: CATTPARGPFSTGELFF
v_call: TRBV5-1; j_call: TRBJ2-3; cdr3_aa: CASSSGTLGTDTQYF
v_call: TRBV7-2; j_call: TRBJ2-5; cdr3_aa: CASSLALPGVETQYF
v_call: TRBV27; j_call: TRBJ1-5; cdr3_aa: CASSPGRLNQPQHF
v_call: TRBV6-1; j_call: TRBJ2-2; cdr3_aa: CASSTKDLNTGELFF
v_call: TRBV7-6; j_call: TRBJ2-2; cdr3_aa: CASSSPLREVTGELFF
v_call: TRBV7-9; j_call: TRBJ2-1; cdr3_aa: CASSLSAGADEQFF
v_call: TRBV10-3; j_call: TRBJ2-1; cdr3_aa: CAITGRELGDEQFF
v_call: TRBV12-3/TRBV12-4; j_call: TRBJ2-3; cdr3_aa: CASSLAGSHTQYF
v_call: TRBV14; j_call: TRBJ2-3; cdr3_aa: CASSQGLEGTQYF
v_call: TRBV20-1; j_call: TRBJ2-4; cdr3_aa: CSARDKNIQYF
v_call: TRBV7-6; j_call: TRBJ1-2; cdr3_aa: CASSARTGGSYGYTF
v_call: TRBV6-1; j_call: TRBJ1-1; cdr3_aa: CASSPDSEAFF
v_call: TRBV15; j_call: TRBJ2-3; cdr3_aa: CATSQSGRAADTQYF
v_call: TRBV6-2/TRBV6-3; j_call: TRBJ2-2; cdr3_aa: CASSLISGPANTGELFF
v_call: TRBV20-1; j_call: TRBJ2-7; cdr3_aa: CSATKGQGDGGEQYF
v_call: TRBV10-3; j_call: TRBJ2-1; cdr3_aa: CAMLGLSNEQFF
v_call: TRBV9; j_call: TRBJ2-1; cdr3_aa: CASSVVVHEQFF
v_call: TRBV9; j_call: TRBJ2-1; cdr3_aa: CASSVGPLASGSYNEQFF
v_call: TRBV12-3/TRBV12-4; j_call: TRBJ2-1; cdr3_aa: CASNIASGRGKFF
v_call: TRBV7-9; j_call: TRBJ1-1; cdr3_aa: CASSSPWTESSGTEAFF
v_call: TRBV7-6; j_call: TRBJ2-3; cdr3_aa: CASSLVLGDTQYF
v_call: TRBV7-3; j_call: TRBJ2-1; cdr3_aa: CASSPGQFNEQFF
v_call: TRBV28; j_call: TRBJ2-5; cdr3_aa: CASRGQGSHRETQYF
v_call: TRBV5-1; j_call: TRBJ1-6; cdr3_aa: CASSLGGSRSPLHF
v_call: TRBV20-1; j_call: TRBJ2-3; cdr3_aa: CSSRVIAGFTDTQYF
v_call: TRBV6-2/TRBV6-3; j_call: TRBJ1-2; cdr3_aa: CASSYSDRIPSYGYTF
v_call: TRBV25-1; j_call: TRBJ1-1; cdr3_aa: CASSRSYTEAFF
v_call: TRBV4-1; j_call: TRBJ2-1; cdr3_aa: CASSQGSSSGRGNEQFF
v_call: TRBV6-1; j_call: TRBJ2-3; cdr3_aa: CASGSGSLGTDTQYF
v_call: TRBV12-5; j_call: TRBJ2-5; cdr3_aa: CASGWDRSKLETQYF
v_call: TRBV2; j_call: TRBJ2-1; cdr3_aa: CASRGIGLAGGGNEQFF
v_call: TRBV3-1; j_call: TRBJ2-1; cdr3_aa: CASSPPGPRETNEQFF
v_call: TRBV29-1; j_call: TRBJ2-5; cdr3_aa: CSVEDRGRGQETQYF
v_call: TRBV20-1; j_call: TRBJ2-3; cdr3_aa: CSAGRAGADTQYF
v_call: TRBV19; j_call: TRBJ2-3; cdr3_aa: CASSSTGPGTDTQYF
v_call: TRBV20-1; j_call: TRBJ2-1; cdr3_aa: CSLSSGPYSNNEQFF
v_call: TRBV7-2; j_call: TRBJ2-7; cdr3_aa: CASCSQGASYEQYF
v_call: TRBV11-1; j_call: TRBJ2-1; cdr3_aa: CASIFVARGGMGMDEQFF
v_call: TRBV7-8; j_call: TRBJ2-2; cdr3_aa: CASSSRSITGELFF
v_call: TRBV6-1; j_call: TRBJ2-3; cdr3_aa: CASSVGRDTQYF
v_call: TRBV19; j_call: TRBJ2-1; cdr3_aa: CASSIRGQGAFNEQFF
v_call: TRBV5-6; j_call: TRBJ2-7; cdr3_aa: CASSLTGRQDEQYF
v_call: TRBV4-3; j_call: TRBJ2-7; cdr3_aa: CASSQDRIEQYF
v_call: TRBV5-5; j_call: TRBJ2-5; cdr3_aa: CASSQIAGGGETQYF
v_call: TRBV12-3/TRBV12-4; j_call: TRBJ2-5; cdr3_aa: CASRELTSPEETQYF
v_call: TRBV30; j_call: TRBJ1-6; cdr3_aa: CAWGTWNNSPLHF
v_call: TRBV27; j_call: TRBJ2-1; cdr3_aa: CASSWGGGGEQFF
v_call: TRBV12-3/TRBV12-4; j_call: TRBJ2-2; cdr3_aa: CASSLSRVENTGELFF